Here is one T cell receptor beta chain with its context. Patients of the Seattle cohort, enrolled during active infection, were followed longitudinally. This sample stems from a study of blood T cell repertoires in COVID-19. In the study's own analysis: Estimation of nucleated cell counts relied on the amplification of reference gene primers. Sequencing used immunoSEQ multiplex PCR; TCRdb keeps in-frame clones, though not all of them. V and J calls and clone size come straight from that table; D and trimming were deduced from the DNA. The sample records approximately 25,000 clones, approximately 78% being singletons. Specimen: peripheral blood. The sequence derives from a woman in her 70s with COVID-19, enrolled during active disease.

CDR3 sequence: CASSFGWAGGANVLTF. The CDR3, as DNA: TGTGCCAGCAGCTTTGGGTGGGCTGGTGGGGCCAACGTCCTGACTTTC. This chain uses TRBV11-2 with TRBJ2-6; D gene unclear. CDR1 SGHAT and CDR2 FQNNGV come from the germline V gene. The V end lost 3 bases, the J end lost 3 bases, and 12 bases lay between the germline ends. This CDR3 comprises 16 residues.